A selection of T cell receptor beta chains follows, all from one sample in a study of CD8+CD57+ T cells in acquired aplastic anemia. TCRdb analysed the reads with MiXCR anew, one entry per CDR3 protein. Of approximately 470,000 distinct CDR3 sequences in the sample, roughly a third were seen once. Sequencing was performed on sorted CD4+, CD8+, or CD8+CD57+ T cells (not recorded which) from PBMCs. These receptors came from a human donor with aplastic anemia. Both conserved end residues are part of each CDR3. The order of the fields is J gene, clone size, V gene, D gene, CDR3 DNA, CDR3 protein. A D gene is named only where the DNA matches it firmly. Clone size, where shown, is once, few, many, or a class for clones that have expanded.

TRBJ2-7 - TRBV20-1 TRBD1 TGCAGTGCTAGAGTGACAGGGGGCGAGCAGTACTTC CSARVTGGEQYF
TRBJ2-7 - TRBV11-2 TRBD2 TGTGCCAGCAGCCGCAGTAGCGGGGGGCCCTACGAGCAGTACTTC CASSRSSGGPYEQYF
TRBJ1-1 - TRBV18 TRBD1 TGTGCCAGCAGCCCACCGACAGGGTTATCGGACACTGAAGCTTTCTTT CASSPPTGLSDTEAFF
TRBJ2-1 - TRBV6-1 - TGTGCCAGCAGTAGGGGTGCTGAGCAGTTCTTC CASSRGAEQFF
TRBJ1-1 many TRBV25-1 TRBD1 TGTGCCAGCAGTGGCTCGCCGGGACAGGAGAACACTGAAGCTTTCTTT CASSGSPGQENTEAFF
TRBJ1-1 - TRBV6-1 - TGTGCCAGCAGGACAGGAGTCGGTACTGAAGCTTTCTTT CASRTGVGTEAFF
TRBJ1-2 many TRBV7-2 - TGTGCCAGCAGCTTCGGGGCTGGCTATGGCTACACCTTC CASSFGAGYGYTF
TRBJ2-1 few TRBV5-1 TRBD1 TGCGCCAGCAGCTTGGAGGGGGACAGGTTGTACGCGCAGTTCTTC CASSLEGDRLYAQFF
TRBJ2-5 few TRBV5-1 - TGCGCCAGCAGACCGGGGAACCAAGAGACCCAGTACTTC CASRPGNQETQYF
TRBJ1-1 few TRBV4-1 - TGCGCCAGCAGCCAACTTGGGTCGGGGATCACTGAAGCTTTCTTT CASSQLGSGITEAFF
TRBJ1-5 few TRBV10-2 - TGCGCCAGCAGTGAGACCCCCTCGGCCAGGGTCCCGGTGGGTCAGCCCCAGCATTTT CASSETPSARVPVGQPQHF
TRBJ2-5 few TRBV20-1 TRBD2 TGCAGTGCTGGGGTACTAGCGGTACAAGAGACCCAGTACTTC CSAGVLAVQETQYF
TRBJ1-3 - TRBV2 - TGTGCCAGCAGTGAACCCGATTGGGGGGCTGGAAACACCATATATTTT CASSEPDWGAGNTIYF
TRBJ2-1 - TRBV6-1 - TGTGCCAGCAGTACCACTACGGGGCAGTTCTTC CASSTTTGQFF
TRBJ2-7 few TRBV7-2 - TGTGCCAGCAGCTCGGGGACCGGCGAGCAGTACTTC CASSSGTGEQYF
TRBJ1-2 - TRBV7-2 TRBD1 TGTGCCAGCAGACAGGGGGCGAACTATAGCCACACCTTC CASRQGANYSHTF
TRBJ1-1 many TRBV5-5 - TGTGCCAGCAGCCCTGGACAGACGGCTTTCTTT CASSPGQTAFF
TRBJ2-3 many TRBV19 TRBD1 TGTGCCAGTAGCCAAGGACAGGGCATAACAGATACGCAGTATTTT CASSQGQGITDTQYF
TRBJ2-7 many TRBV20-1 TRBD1 TGCAGTGCAAACCGGGACAGCAACGAGCAGTACTTC CSANRDSNEQYF
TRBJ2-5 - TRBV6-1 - TGTGCCAGCAGTGCAGCTTTTACTGAGACCCAGTACTTC CASSAAFTETQYF
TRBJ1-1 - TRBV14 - TGTGCCAGCAGCCAAGATCTAAACCGCCCTGAAGCTTTCTTT CASSQDLNRPEAFF
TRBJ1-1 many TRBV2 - TGTGCCAGCAGTTTACTCAGGGTAGCCACTGAAGCTTTCTTT CASSLLRVATEAFF
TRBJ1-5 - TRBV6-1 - TGTGCCAGCATCCCACTGTATAGCAATCAGCCCCAGCATTTT CASIPLYSNQPQHF
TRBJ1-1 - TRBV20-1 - TGCAGTGCCAGCAGCTCCGGCGGGGCTGAAGCTTTCTTT CSASSSGGAEAFF
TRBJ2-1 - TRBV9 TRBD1 TGTGCCAGCAGCGTCCTCGGACAGGGGGGGAAAACACAGGGGAATGAGCAGTTCTTC CASSVLGQGGKTQGNEQFF